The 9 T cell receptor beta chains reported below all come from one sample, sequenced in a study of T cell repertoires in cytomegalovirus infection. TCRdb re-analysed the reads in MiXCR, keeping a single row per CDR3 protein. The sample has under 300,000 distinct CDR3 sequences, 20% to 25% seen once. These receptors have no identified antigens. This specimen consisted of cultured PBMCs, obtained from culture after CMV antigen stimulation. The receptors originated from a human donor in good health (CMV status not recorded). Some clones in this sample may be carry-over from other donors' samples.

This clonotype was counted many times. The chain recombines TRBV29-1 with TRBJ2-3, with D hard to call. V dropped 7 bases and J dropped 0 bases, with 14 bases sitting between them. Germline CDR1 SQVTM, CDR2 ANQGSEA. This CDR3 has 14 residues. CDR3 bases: TGCAGCGCAGGTGGTGGTTCTAGCACAGATACGCAGTATTTT. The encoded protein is CSAGGGSSTDTQYF.

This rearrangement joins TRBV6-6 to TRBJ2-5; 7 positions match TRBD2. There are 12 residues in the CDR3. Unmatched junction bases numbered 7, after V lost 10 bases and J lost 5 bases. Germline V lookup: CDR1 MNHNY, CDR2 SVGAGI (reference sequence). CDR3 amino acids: CATSLAAETQYF. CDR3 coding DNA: TGTGCCACTTCCCTAGCGGCGGAGACCCAGTACTTC.

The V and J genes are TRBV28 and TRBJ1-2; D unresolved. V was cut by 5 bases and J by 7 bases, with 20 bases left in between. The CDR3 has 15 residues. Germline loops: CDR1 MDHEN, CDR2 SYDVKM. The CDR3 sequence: CASSNIVVGVGGYTF. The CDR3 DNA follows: TGTGCCAGCAGTAACATAGTAGTGGGAGTTGGTGGCTACACCTTC.

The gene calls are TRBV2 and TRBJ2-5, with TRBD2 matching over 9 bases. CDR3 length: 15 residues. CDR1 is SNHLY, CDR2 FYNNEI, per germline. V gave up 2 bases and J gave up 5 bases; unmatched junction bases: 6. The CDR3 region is CASSERREGLETQYF. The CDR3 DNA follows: TGTGCCAGCAGTGAACGGCGGGAGGGTTTGGAGACCCAGTACTTC.

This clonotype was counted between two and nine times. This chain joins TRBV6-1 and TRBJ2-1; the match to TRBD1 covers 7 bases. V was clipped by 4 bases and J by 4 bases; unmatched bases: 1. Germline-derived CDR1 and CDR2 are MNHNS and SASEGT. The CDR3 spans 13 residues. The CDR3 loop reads CASSVDRYNEQFF. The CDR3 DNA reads TGTGCCAGCAGTGTGGACAGGTACAATGAGCAGTTCTTC.

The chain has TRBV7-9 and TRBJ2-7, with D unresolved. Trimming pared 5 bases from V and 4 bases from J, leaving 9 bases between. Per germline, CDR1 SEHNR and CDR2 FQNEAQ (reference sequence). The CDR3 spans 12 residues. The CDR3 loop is CASSRTRYEQYV. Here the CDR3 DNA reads TGTGCCAGCAGCCGAACTCGGTACGAGCAGTACGTC.

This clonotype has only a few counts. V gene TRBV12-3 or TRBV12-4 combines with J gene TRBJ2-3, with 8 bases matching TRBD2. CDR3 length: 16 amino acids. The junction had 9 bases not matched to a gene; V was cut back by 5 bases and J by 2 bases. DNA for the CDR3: TGTGCCAGCAGTAAACGAGCGGGAGTTATCACAGATACGCAGTATTTT. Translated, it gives CASSKRAGVITDTQYF.

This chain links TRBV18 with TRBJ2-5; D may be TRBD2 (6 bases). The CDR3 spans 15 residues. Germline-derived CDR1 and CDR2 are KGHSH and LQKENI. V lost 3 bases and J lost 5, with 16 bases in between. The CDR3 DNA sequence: TGTGCCAGCTCACCTACCGGGATTCGGGAGGAGACCCAGTACTTC. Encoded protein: CASSPTGIREETQYF. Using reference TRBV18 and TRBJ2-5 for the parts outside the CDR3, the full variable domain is NAGVMQNPRHLVRRRGQEARLRCSPMKGHSHVYWYRQLPEEGLKFMVYLQKENIIDESGMPKERFSAEFPKEGPSILRIQQVVRGDSAAYFCASSPTGIREETQYFGPGTRLLVL.

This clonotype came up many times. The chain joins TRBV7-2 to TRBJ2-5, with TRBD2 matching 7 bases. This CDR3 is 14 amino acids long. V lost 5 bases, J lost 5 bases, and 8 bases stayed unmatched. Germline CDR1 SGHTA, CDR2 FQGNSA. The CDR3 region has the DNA TGTGCCAGCAGCCTACGGGACTACGCGGAGACCCAGTACTTC. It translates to CASSLRDYAETQYF.